This record concerns one T cell receptor beta chain sequence. The data derive from a study of blood T cell repertoires in COVID-19. Study at large: Italy, Spain and the United States were the sources of the convalescent and acute COVID-19 samples. PBMCs, B-cell-depleted T cells, or T cells provided the cDNA or gDNA that made up the material.

As processed by the authors: Scientists estimated how many nucleated cells there were by amplifying reference gene primers. The assay was immunoSEQ multiplex PCR, and TCRdb's table has in-frame clones only and misses some. That table supplies the V and J calls and clone size; D and trimming were determined from the DNA. The sample holds 410,000 or so clones, about nine tenths seen once. Germline loops: CDR1 SGDLS, CDR2 YYNGEE. V gave up 2 bases and J gave up 1 base, with 10 bases separating them. The CDR3 contains 14 residues. This sequence was found in a woman aged 25 to 45 with active or convalescent COVID-19. This chain uses TRBV9 with TRBJ2-7; D is perhaps TRBD1 (6 bases). Sequences were obtained from peripheral blood. CDR3 sequence: CASSVAQGSYEQYF. CDR3 sequence (DNA): TGTGCCAGCAGCGTTGCACAGGGTTCCTACGAGCAGTACTTC.